This is a list of T cell receptor beta chains from one sample in a study of T cell responses to AZD1222 COVID-19 vaccine. The assay was immunoSEQ multiplex PCR, and TCRdb's table has in-frame clones only and misses some. The sample yields roughly 100,000 clones, around nine tenths seen once. The sequences come from peripheral blood, collected on day 0 of AZD1222 vaccination. The receptor set was obtained from an adult in good health. Each CDR3 is given with its conserved first and last residue. The D gene is left open where the match is weak. The size field is filled for only some rows; it gives once, few, many or a size class.

.,TRBD1,TRBJ1-2,TRBV13,TGTGCCAGCAGCCTAACGGGACAGGGCCTTAGGGATGGCTACACCTTC,CASSLTGQGLRDGYTF
.,.,TRBJ1-4,TRBV27,TGTGCCAGCAGTTCCACCACTTTCGAAAAACTGTTTTTT,CASSSTTFEKLFF
few,.,TRBJ2-1,TRBV3-1/TRBV3-2,TGTGCCAGCAGCCAATACAAGGGGGGTGAGCAGTTCTTC,CASSQYKGGEQFF
.,TRBD2,TRBJ2-3,TRBV2,TGTGCCAGCAGTGATGTCGGGAGGACAGATACGCAGTATTTT,CASSDVGRTDTQYF
.,.,TRBJ2-3,TRBV6-2/TRBV6-3,TGTGCCAGCAGTTACTCGTGGCTAGCAGAGGATACGCAGTATTTT,CASSYSWLAEDTQYF
.,TRBD2,TRBJ2-2,TRBV11-2,TGTGCCAGCAGCCAACTAGCGGGAGGGACCGGGGAGCTGTTTTTT,CASSQLAGGTGELFF
.,TRBD1,TRBJ1-2,TRBV6-4,TGTGCCAGCAGTGCCAACGCCGGGACAGGGGGCAACTATGGCTACACCTTC,CASSANAGTGGNYGYTF
.,TRBD1,TRBJ1-6,TRBV19,TGTGCCAGTAGTACCTCTCTGACAGGGCGATCACCCCTCCACTTT,CASSTSLTGRSPLHF
.,.,TRBJ1-1,TRBV11-2,TGTGCCAGCAGCTTAGGGGTGCGGAACACTGAAGCTTTCTTT,CASSLGVRNTEAFF
.,TRBD2,TRBJ2-7,TRBV6-2/TRBV6-3,TGTGCCAGCAGCCCGGGACTAGGGGGCGAGCAGTACTTC,CASSPGLGGEQYF
.,.,TRBJ1-5,TRBV2,TGTGCCAGCGGACAAGAAGGACACAGCAATCAGCCCCAGCATTTT,CASGQEGHSNQPQHF
.,TRBD1,TRBJ1-6,TRBV5-4,TGTGCCAGCAGCTTAGGGACAGGGAATGATTCACCCCTCCACTTT,CASSLGTGNDSPLHF
.,.,TRBJ2-2,TRBV11-3,TGTGCCAGCAGCTCGTACCCCCCCGGGGAGTACACCGGGGAGCTGTTTTTT,CASSSYPPGEYTGELFF
.,TRBD1,TRBJ2-6,TRBV6-5,TGTGCCAGCACCAGGGGGTCCGGGGCCAACGTCCTGACTTTC,CASTRGSGANVLTF
.,.,TRBJ2-7,TRBV11-2,TGTGCCAGCAGCACCGACGGGGTACCCTACGAGCAGTACTTC,CASSTDGVPYEQYF
.,TRBD1,TRBJ2-7,TRBV5-8,TGTGCCAGCAGACTGCCCGGGGACAGGGGGCTCTACTTC,CASRLPGDRGLYF
few,.,TRBJ2-7,TRBV7-8,TGTGCCAGCAGCTTAGTTACCCGGGACACCTCCTACGAGCAGTACTTC,CASSLVTRDTSYEQYF
few,TRBD1,TRBJ2-1,TRBV19,TGTGCCAGTAGTATGCAGGGGGCCAGGAATGAGCAGTTCTTC,CASSMQGARNEQFF
.,.,TRBJ2-7,TRBV5-8,TGTGCCAGCAGCTTTGTCAGTACCTACGAGCAGTACTTC,CASSFVSTYEQYF
once,TRBD1,TRBJ2-5,TRBV28,TGTGCCAGCAGTGGCGACAGGGGTGGGGTAGAGACCCAGTACTTC,CASSGDRGGVETQYF
.,TRBD1,TRBJ1-1,TRBV28,TGTGCCAGCAGTTTAGTGGGGACAGGGGCTGAAGCTTTCTTT,CASSLVGTGAEAFF
.,.,TRBJ1-6,TRBV6-4,TGTGCCAGCAGTGACGGGCAGGGGATTTCACCCCTCCACTTT,CASSDGQGISPLHF